This TCR beta chain comes out of a study of cytomegalovirus exposure and HLA in healthy donors. Whole-study results and caveats: A later analysis revealed that TCR association rates differed between HLA loci, peaking at DRB1 and bottoming out at HLA-C. Researchers catalogued about 160 TCR beta chains as cytomegalovirus-associated.

Unrecorded immune exposure was likely among donors, who were nominally healthy when sampled. The CDR3 contains 14 residues. Germline V CDR1 and CDR2: ENHRY, SYGVKD. Trimming pared 0 bases from V and 4 bases from J, leaving 9 bases between. In the case of this clone: Its antigen remains unknown.

The PCR had 60 Vbeta and 13 Jbeta primers. The method was immunoSEQ multiplex PCR; TCRdb's version includes in-frame clones alone and lacks a portion of them. The table lists 100,000 to 150,000 clones, over 70% of them singletons. The chain uses TRBV10-3 and TRBJ1-1, with D possibly matching TRBD1 (5 bases). Sample: PBMCs. The TCR comes from a woman aged 50 to 60 in good health and CMV-seropositive. CDR3 coding DNA: TGTGCCATCAGTGAGTCGGGGGGGGGCACTGAAGCTTTCTTT. The encoded protein is CAISESGGGTEAFF.